The rows below give T cell receptor beta chains drawn from one sample of a study of siplizumab effects on memory and regulatory T cells. The table came from immunoSEQ multiplex PCR; TCRdb's copy has only in-frame clones and leaves some out. The sample has fewer than 30,000 clones; roughly 84% are singletons. The sequenced material came from memory CD4+ T cells sorted from blood. The source is a human donor in good health. The CDR3 runs from the conserved cysteine through the conserved F or W. Each record gives: J gene, V gene, CDR3 length, CDR3 protein.

TRBJ1-2,TRBV19,12,CASSNGEGGYTF
TRBJ2-1,TRBV6-1,14,CATGLAGAYNEQFF
TRBJ2-7,TRBV14,16,CASSQGLSGGTYEQYF
TRBJ2-4,TRBV11-3,14,CASSGREFGNIQYF
TRBJ2-5,TRBV5-8,13,CASSQLVGETQYF
TRBJ1-1,TRBV6-1,11,CASSETVEAFF
TRBJ2-1,TRBV19,14,CASRDRSSYNEQFF
TRBJ1-1,TRBV30,15,CAWSPRFQRNTEAFF
TRBJ2-4,TRBV2,15,CASSRDNLAKNIQYF
TRBJ1-1,TRBV27,14,CASSGADRNTEAFF
TRBJ2-1,TRBV28,17,CASSITGSAVGYNEQFF
TRBJ2-1,TRBV6-6,12,CASGLAYNEQFF
TRBJ1-2,TRBV5-6,16,CASSLTGSTSNYGYTF
TRBJ1-1,TRBV5-1,14,CASSSDSLNTEAFF
TRBJ1-5,TRBV5-4,12,CASSFPNQPQHF
TRBJ2-7,TRBV10-3,15,CATQGITGGPREQYF
TRBJ1-1,TRBV29-1,12,CSVEGGYTEAFF
TRBJ2-7,TRBV2,13,CASRKPGQGGVGF
TRBJ2-1,TRBV21-1,13,CASSNDRGDEQFF
TRBJ2-7,TRBV4-2,17,CASSQGALGGNSYEQYF
TRBJ1-2,TRBV28,12,CASKGPSYGYTF
TRBJ1-2,TRBV14,15,CASSQARGADYGYTF
TRBJ2-6,TRBV2,15,CASSGRSSGANVLTF
TRBJ1-4,TRBV15,16,CATSGISRSDEEKLFF
TRBJ2-3,TRBV25-1,15,CASSDRLAGRDTQYF
TRBJ1-2,TRBV6-5,15,CASSYSGLPSGGYTF
TRBJ2-5,TRBV11-2,15,CASSYRLGSQETQYF
TRBJ1-1,TRBV28,16,CASSRNVGTANTEAFF
TRBJ1-5,TRBV6-5,15,CASSTGGRRGQPQHF
TRBJ2-3,TRBV5-1,14,CASSRQTFTDTQYF
TRBJ2-3,TRBV27,14,CASRIRGSTDTQYF
TRBJ1-3,TRBV6-1,15,CASSPSPVPGNTIYF
TRBJ2-4,TRBV19,15,CASSISGRVKNIQYF
TRBJ2-5,TRBV7-9,15,CASSDSPDVGGTQYF
TRBJ2-5,TRBV30,13,CAWSRDTKETQYF
TRBJ2-7,TRBV5-6,14,CASSSAGGPYEQYF
TRBJ2-3,TRBV4-1,16,CASSESSGGRTDTQYF
TRBJ1-4,TRBV30,15,CAWSTGQATLEKLFF
TRBJ2-5,TRBV11-3,11,CASSLGETQYF
TRBJ2-3,TRBV7-8,18,CASSRDSRLAGRTDTQYF
TRBJ2-5,TRBV6-1,15,CAILRAGARQETQYF
TRBJ1-1,TRBV29-1,14,CSAAGGSRNTEAFF
TRBJ2-1,TRBV18,13,CASSTSGANEQFF
TRBJ1-3,TRBV7-2,15,CASSLRQGAGNTIYF
TRBJ2-5,TRBV20-1,10,CSAARETQYF
TRBJ2-1,TRBV9,11,CASSVRNEQFF
TRBJ1-1,TRBV5-1,14,CASSLERPGLGAFF
TRBJ2-3,TRBV7-2,15,CASSPRGVGTDTQYF